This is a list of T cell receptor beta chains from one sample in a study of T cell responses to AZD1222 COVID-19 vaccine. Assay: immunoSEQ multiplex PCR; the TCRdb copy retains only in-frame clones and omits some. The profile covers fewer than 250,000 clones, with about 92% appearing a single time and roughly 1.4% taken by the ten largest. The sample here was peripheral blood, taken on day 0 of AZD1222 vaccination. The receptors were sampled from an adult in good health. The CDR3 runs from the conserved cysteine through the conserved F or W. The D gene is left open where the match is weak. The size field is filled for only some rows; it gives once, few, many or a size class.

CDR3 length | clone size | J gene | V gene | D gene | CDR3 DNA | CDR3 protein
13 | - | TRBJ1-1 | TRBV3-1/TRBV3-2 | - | TGTGCCAGCAGCGTAGAGTTAAACACTGAAGCTTTCTTT | CASSVELNTEAFF
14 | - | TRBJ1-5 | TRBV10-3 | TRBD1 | TGTGCCACGACCGGGACAGATAGCAATCAGCCCCAGCATTTT | CATTGTDSNQPQHF
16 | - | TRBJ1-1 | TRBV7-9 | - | TGTGCCAGCAGCTCGACCGCCTCACGGGGGTCGGCTGAAGCTTTCTTT | CASSSTASRGSAEAFF
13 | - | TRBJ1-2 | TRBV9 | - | TGTGCCAGCAGCGTAGTCGGAGGATCCGGCTACACCTTC | CASSVVGGSGYTF
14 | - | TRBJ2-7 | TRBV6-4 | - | TGTGCCAGCAGTCCTACCAGTGACTTCTACGAGCAGTACTTC | CASSPTSDFYEQYF
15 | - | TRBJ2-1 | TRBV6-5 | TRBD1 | TGTGCCAGCAGGGTACCGGGACAGGGGTTCGATGAGCAGTTCTTC | CASRVPGQGFDEQFF
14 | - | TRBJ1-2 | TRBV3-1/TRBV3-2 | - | TGTGCCAGCAGCCACCCTGACAGCTTCTATGGCTACACCTTC | CASSHPDSFYGYTF
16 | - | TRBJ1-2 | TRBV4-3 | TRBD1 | TGCGCCAGCAGCCACCGGATCTCAGGGGGCGGTGGGGGCTACACCTTC | CASSHRISGGGGGYTF
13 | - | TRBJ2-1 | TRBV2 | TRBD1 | TGTGCCAGCAGGCCGACAGGGGAGAATGAGCAGTTCTTC | CASRPTGENEQFF
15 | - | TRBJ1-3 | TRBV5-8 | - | TGTGCCAGCAGCCACCAGGACTTCTCTGGAAACACCATATATTTT | CASSHQDFSGNTIYF
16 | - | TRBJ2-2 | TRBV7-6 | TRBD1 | TGTGCCAGCAGCACTTTCGGACAGGGGAGGACCGGGGAGCTGTTTTTT | CASSTFGQGRTGELFF
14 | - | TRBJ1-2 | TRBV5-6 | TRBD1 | TGTGCCAGCAGCTCACAGGGGGGCCTTGTTCGCTACACCTTC | CASSSQGGLVRYTF
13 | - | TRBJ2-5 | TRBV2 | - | TGTGCCAGCAGTGAAGGCCGGGACGGGGCCCAGTACTTC | CASSEGRDGAQYF
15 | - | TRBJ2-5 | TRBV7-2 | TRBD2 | TGTGCCAGCAGCTCGGGGGGAGGCTGGGGAGAGACCCAGTACTTC | CASSSGGGWGETQYF
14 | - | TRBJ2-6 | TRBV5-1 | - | TGCGCCAGCATAGATCGAGCTGGGGCCAACGTCCTGACTTTC | CASIDRAGANVLTF
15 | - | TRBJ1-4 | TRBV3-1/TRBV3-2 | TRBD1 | TGTGCCAGCAGTTACGAGGGGGCTTTGGGGGAAAAACTGTTTTTT | CASSYEGALGEKLFF
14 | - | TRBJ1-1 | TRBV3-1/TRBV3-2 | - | TGTGCCAGCAGCCTCGGGACGGTAGGCACTGAAGCTTTCTTT | CASSLGTVGTEAFF
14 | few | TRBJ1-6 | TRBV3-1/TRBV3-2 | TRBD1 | TGTGCCAGCAGCCCGGGACAGGCCAATTCACCCCTCCACTTT | CASSPGQANSPLHF
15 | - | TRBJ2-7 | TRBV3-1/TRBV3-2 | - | TGTGCCAGCAGCCAAGGGGCCCCCGGTTCCTACGAGCAGTACTTC | CASSQGAPGSYEQYF
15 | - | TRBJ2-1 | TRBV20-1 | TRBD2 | TGCAGTGCTAGTGGGGGGACTAGTCCCAACAATGAGCAGTTCTTC | CSASGGTSPNNEQFF
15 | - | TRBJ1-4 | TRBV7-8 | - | TGTGCCAGCAGCTTAAGGAGGGGGGCCCCAGACCCGGTCTTTTTT | CASSLRRGAPDPVFF
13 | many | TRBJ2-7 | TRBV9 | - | TGTGCCAGCAGCGTAGGGAAGAACGACGAGCAGTACTTC | CASSVGKNDEQYF
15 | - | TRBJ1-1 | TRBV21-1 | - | TGTGCCAGCAGCAAAGTTCGCCACCACCCTCCGGCGGCTTTCTTT | CASSKVRHHPPAAFF
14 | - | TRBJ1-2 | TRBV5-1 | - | TGCGCCAGCAGCTCTGGCCAGGGATGGTATGGCTACACCTTC | CASSSGQGWYGYTF
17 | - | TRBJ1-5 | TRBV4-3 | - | TGCGCCAGCAGCCAAGATTACTGGCTTCCAGGGGATCAGCCCCAGCATTTT | CASSQDYWLPGDQPQHF
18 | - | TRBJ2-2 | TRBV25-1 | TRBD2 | TGTGCCAGCAGTAAGGAATCTCTACTAGCGGGGTACACCGGGGAGCTGTTTTTT | CASSKESLLAGYTGELFF
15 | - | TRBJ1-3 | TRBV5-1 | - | TGCGCCAGCAGCTTGGAAAGCCACTCTGGAAACACCATATATTTT | CASSLESHSGNTIYF
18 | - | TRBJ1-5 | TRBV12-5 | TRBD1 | TGTGCTAGTGGTTTGGGACAGGGCGAGTTGGTGAGCAATCAGCCCCAGCATTTT | CASGLGQGELVSNQPQHF
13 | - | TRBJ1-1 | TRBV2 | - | TGTGCCAGCAGTGGGCAGGGAAACACTGAAGCTTTCTTT | CASSGQGNTEAFF
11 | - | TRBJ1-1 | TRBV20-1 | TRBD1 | TGCAGTCCGTACAGGGGCACTGAAGCTTTCTTT | CSPYRGTEAFF
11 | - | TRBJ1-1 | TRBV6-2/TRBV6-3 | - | TGTGCCAGCAGTAACCGGGACAAAGCTTTCTTT | CASSNRDKAFF
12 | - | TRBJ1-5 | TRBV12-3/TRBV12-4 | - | TGTGCCAGCAGCCCAGGGAATCAGCCCCAGCATTTT | CASSPGNQPQHF
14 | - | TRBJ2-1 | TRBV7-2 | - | TGTGCCAGCAGCTTAGCGGGGGGGCCAAATGAGCAGTTCTTC | CASSLAGGPNEQFF
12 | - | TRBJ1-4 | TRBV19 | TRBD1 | TGTGCCAGCGGACAGGGGAATGAAAAACTGTTTTTT | CASGQGNEKLFF
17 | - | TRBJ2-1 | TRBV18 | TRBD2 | TGTGCCAGCTCACCTCCCCGGACTAGCGGGGGGGCGGGTGAGCAGTTCTTC | CASSPPRTSGGAGEQFF
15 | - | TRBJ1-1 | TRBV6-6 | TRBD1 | TGTGCCAGCAGTCCCCGGACAGGGACAAACACTGAAGCTTTCTTT | CASSPRTGTNTEAFF
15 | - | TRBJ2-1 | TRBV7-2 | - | TGTGCCAGCAGCTTGGGACAAGTGACATACAATGAGCAGTTCTTC | CASSLGQVTYNEQFF
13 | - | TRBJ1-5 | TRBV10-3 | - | TGTGCCATCACTAACAGTTTCAATCAGCCCCAGCATTTT | CAITNSFNQPQHF
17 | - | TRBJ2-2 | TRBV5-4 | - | TGTGCCAGCACCCGGGGGACAGACGTCGCGAACACCGGGGAGCTGTTTTTT | CASTRGTDVANTGELFF
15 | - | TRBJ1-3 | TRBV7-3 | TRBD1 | TGTGCCAGCAGCTTTACAGGGGGCTCTGGAAACACCATATATTTT | CASSFTGGSGNTIYF
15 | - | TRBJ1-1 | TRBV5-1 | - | TGCGCCAGCAGCTTGGGCAGCACCATGAACACTGAAGCTTTCTTT | CASSLGSTMNTEAFF
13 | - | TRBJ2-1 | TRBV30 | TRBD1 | TGTGCCTGGAAGGGACAGGGTCACAATGAGCAGTTCTTC | CAWKGQGHNEQFF
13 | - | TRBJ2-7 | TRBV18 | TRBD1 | TGTGCCAGCTCACCGGTGCAGGGGGTCGAGCAGTACTTC | CASSPVQGVEQYF